Listed below are T cell receptor beta chains from one sample, sequenced in a study of cytomegalovirus exposure and HLA in healthy donors. Clones were read by immunoSEQ multiplex PCR, and TCRdb kept only the in-frame ones, dropping some. The repertoire holds 110,000 or so clones, with about three quarters as singletons. Sample: PBMCs. These receptors were taken from a woman aged 35 to 49 in good health and CMV-seropositive. Each CDR3 is given with its conserved first and last residue. D genes are given only for firm matches. Rows may omit the clone size; those that give it use once, few, many or a size class.

D gene,J gene,clone size,V gene,CDR3 DNA,CDR3 protein
NA,TRBJ1-4,NA,TRBV6-5,TGTGCCAGCAGTCCAAATCAGGATGACGGTGAAAAACTGTTTTTT,CASSPNQDDGEKLFF
TRBD2,TRBJ2-7,NA,TRBV7-6,TGTGCCAGCAGCTTCAGCGGGATCTCCGTCGAGCAGTACTTC,CASSFSGISVEQYF
NA,TRBJ1-4,few,TRBV15,TGTGCCACCAGCAGAGTTACAAATGAAAAACTGTTTTTT,CATSRVTNEKLFF
TRBD1,TRBJ1-4,NA,TRBV25-1,TGTGCCAGCAGTGGACAGGGAGCGAGGGGTGAAAAACTGTTTTTT,CASSGQGARGEKLFF
NA,TRBJ2-5,NA,TRBV7-7,TGTGCTAGCAGCTTGGGGCAATCAGAGACCCAGTACTTC,CASSLGQSETQYF
NA,TRBJ2-7,NA,TRBV28,TGTGCCAGCAGTTTATTAGGACTTAAATCCTACGAGCAGTACTTC,CASSLLGLKSYEQYF
NA,TRBJ2-1,NA,TRBV5-6,TGTGCCTGCAGCTTGGTTTCAGGGACTTACAATGAGCAGTTCTTC,CACSLVSGTYNEQFF
NA,TRBJ1-5,NA,TRBV28,TGTGCCAGCAGTTTAGGTACACCAGGGAAAAGGTTAAACCAGCCCCAGCATTTT,CASSLGTPGKRLNQPQHF
NA,TRBJ2-5,once,TRBV27,TGTGCCAGCAGTTTCAGGGGCCAAGAGACCCAGTACTTC,CASSFRGQETQYF
NA,TRBJ1-2,NA,TRBV7-9,TGTGCCAGCAGCTTAGGTGGCGACCGGGACTATGGCTACACCTTC,CASSLGGDRDYGYTF
NA,TRBJ1-4,NA,TRBV4-1,TGCGCCAGCAGCCAAGATCGTCTCAGGGCTAATGAAAAACTGTTTTTT,CASSQDRLRANEKLFF
NA,TRBJ2-7,NA,TRBV28,TGTGCCAGCAGTTTATGGGGGCGACGTAAAAGCTCCTACGAGCAGTACTTC,CASSLWGRRKSSYEQYF
NA,TRBJ2-5,few,TRBV28,TGTGCCAGCAGCCCCCCCAACCAAGAGACCCAGTACTTC,CASSPPNQETQYF
TRBD1,TRBJ1-1,NA,TRBV7-2,TGTGCCAGCAGCCCAGGACAGGAGGGGACTGAAGCTTTCTTT,CASSPGQEGTEAFF
TRBD2,TRBJ2-5,NA,TRBV11-2,TGTGCCAGCAGCTACCGACTAGCGGTACAAGAGACCCAGTACTTC,CASSYRLAVQETQYF
NA,TRBJ2-3,once,TRBV2,TGTGCCTCAGAGGGACTCACAGATACGCAGTATTTT,CASEGLTDTQYF
NA,TRBJ1-2,NA,TRBV19,TGTGCCAGTAGTTACGGCTATGGCTACACCTTC,CASSYGYGYTF